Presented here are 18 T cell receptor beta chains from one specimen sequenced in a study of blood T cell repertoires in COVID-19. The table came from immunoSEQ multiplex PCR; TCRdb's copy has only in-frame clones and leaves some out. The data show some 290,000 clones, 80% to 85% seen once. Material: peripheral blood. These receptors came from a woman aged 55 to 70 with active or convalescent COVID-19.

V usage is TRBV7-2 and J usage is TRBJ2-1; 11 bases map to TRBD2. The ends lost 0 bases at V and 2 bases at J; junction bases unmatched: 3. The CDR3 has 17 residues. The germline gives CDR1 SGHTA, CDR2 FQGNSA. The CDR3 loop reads CASSLASGGATYNEQFF. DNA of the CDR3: TGTGCCAGCAGCTTAGCTAGCGGGGGGGCTACCTACAATGAGCAGTTCTTC.

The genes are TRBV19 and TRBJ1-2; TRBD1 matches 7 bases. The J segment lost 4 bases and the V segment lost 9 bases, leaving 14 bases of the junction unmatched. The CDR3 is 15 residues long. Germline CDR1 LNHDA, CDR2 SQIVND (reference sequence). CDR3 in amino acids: CASRTTGVLAYGYTF. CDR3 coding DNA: TGTGCCAGCAGGACAACAGGGGTATTGGCCTATGGCTACACCTTC. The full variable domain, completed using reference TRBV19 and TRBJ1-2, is DGGITQSPKYLFRKEGQNVTLSCEQNLNHDAMYWYRQDPGQGLRLIYYSQIVNDFQKGDIAEGYSVSREKKESFPLTVTSAQKNPTAFYLCASRTTGVLAYGYTFGSGTRLTVV.

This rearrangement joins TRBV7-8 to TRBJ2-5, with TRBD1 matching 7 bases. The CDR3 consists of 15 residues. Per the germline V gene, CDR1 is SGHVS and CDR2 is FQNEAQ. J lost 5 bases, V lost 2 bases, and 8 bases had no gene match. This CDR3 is CASSLTGAPKETQYF. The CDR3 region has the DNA TGTGCCAGCAGCTTAACAGGGGCCCCCAAGGAGACCCAGTACTTC.

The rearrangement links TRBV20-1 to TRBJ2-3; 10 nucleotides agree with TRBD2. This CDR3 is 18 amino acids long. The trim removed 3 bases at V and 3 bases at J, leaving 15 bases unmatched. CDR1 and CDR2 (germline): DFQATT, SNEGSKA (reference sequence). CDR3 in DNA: TGCAGTGCTAGTCGTGCTAGCGGGGGAGGTTTTCCTACAGATACGCAGTATTTT. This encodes CSASRASGGGFPTDTQYF.

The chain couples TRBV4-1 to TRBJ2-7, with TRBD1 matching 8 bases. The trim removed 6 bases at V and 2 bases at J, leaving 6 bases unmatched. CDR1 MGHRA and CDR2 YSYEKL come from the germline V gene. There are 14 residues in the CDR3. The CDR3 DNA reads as TGCGCCAGCAGTGGAGACAGGGGCCCCTACGAGCAGTACTTC. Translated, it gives CASSGDRGPYEQYF.

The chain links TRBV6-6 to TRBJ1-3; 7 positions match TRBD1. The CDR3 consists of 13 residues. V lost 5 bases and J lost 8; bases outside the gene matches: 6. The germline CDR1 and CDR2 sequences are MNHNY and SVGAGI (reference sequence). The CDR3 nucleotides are TGTGCCAGCAGTCCCCACAGGGGAGACACCATATATTTT. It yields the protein CASSPHRGDTIYF.

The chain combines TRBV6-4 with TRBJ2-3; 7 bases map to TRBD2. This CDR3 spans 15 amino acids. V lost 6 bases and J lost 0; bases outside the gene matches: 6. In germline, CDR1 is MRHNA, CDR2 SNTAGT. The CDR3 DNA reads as TGTGCCAGCAGAGTCGGGGGGTTGAGCACAGATACGCAGTATTTT. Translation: CASRVGGLSTDTQYF.

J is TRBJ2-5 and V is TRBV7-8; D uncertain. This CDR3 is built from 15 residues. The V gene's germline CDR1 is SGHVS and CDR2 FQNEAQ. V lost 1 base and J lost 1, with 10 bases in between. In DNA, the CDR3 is TGTGCCAGCAGCTTAGAGTCGGTCGGCCAAGAGACCCAGTACTTC. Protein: CASSLESVGQETQYF.

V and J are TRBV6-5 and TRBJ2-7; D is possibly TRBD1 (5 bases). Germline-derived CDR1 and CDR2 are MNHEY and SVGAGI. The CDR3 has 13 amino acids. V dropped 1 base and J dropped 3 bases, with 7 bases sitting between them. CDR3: CASSYYQGYEQYF. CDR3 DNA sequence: TGTGCCAGCAGTTACTACCAGGGCTACGAGCAGTACTTC.

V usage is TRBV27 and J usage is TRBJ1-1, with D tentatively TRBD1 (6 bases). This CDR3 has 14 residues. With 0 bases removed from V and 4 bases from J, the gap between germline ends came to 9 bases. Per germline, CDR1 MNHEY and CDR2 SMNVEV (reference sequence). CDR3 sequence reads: CASSLSRGVTEAFF. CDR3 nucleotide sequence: TGTGCCAGCAGTTTATCCAGGGGCGTCACTGAAGCTTTCTTT.

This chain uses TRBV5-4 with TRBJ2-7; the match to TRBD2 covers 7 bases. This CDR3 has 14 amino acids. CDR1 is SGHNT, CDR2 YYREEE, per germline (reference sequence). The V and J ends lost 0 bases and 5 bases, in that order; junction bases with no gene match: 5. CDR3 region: CASSLGQRGHEQYF. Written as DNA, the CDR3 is TGTGCCAGCAGCTTGGGCCAGCGGGGTCACGAGCAGTACTTC.

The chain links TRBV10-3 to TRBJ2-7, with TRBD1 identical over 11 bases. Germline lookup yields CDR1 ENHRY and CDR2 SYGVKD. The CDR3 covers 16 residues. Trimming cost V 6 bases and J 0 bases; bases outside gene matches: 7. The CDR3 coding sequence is TGTGCCATCAGCCCACACGGGACAGGGGGCTCCTACGAGCAGTACTTC. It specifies CAISPHGTGGSYEQYF.

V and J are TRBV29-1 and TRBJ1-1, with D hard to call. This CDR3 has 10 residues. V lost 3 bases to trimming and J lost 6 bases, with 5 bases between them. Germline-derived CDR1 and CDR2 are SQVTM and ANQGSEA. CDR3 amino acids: CSVEGAEAFF. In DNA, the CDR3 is TGCAGCGTTGAGGGCGCTGAAGCTTTCTTT.

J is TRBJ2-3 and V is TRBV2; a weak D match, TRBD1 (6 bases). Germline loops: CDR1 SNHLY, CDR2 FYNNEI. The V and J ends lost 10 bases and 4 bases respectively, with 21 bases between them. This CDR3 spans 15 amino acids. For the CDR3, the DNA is TGTGCCACCAGATTGGGACACCCTAGGGCAGATACGCAGTATTTT. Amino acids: CATRLGHPRADTQYF.

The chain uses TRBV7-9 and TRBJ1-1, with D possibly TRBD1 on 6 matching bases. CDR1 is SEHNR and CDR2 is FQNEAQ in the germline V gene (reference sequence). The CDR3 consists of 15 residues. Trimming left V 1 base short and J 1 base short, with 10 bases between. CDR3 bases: TGTGCCAGCAGCTTAGTTACAGGGAGGAACACTGAAGCTTTCTTT. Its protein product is CASSLVTGRNTEAFF. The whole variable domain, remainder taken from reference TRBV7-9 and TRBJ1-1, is DTGVSQNPRHKITKRGQNVTFRCDPISEHNRLYWYRQTLGQGPEFLTYFQNEAQLEKSRLLSDRFSAERPKGSFSTLEIQRTEQGDSAMYLCASSLVTGRNTEAFFGQGTRLTVV.

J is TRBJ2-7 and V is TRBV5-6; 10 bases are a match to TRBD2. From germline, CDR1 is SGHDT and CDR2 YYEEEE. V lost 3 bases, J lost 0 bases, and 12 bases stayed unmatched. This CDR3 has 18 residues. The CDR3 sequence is CASSSLTYSGGYSYEQYF. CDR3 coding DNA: TGTGCCAGCAGCTCCCTGACTTATAGCGGGGGGTACTCCTACGAGCAGTACTTC.

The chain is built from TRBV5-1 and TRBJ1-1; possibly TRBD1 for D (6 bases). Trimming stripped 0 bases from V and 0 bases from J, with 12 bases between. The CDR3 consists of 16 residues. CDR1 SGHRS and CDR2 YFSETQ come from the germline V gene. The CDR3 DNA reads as TGCGCCAGCAGCTTGGGACAGGAATGGGTGAACACTGAAGCTTTCTTT. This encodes CASSLGQEWVNTEAFF.

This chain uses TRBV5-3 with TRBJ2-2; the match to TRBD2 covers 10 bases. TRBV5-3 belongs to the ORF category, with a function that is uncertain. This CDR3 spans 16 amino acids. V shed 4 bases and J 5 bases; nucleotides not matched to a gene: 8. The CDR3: CARSNRLAGGTGELFF. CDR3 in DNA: TGTGCCAGAAGCAATAGACTAGCGGGCGGAACCGGGGAGCTGTTTTTT.